The rows below give T cell receptor beta chains drawn from one sample of a study of early T cells in non-severe SARS-CoV-2 infection. TCRdb re-called the 5' RACE reads through MiXCR, storing one row per CDR3 protein. The table has tens of thousands of distinct CDR3 sequences, under 7.5% seen once; the top ten hold under 25%. Here the sequenced sample was whole blood, taken at baseline. These receptors came from an adult who was a healthcare worker with PCR-confirmed SARS-CoV-2 infection or an uninfected control (not recorded which). The CDR3 runs from the conserved cysteine through the conserved F or W. Fields, in order: J gene, V gene, D gene, clone size, CDR3 protein, CDR3 DNA. D genes are given only for firm matches. Clone size appears in some rows only: once, few, many, or a class for an expanded clone.

TRBJ1-1 | TRBV11-2 | . | many | CASSLLHTEAFF | TGTGCCAGCAGCCTGCTGCACACTGAAGCTTTCTTT
TRBJ2-7 | TRBV3-1 | TRBD2 | . | CASSQALAGGSREQYF | TGTGCCAGCAGCCAAGCCCTAGCGGGGGGCAGCCGCGAGCAGTACTTC
TRBJ1-3 | TRBV6-6 | TRBD1 | many | CASSYRTGGRGNTIYF | TGTGCCAGCAGTTACAGGACAGGGGGCAGGGGAAACACCATATATTTT
TRBJ2-7 | TRBV6-2/TRBV6-3 | . | few | CASSTSYEQYF | TGTGCCAGCAGTACCTCCTACGAGCAGTACTTC
TRBJ2-1 | TRBV9 | TRBD2 | many | CASSVASGGISYNEQFF | TGTGCCAGCAGCGTGGCTAGCGGGGGAATTTCCTACAATGAGCAGTTCTTC
TRBJ2-5 | TRBV4-3 | . | many | CASSQGSGVLETQYF | TGCGCCAGCAGCCAGGGGTCGGGGGTTTTGGAGACCCAGTACTTC
TRBJ2-3 | TRBV25-1 | . | many | CASSEAEGTTDTQYF | TGTGCCAGCAGTGAGGCCGAGGGTACCACAGATACGCAGTATTTT
TRBJ2-3 | TRBV20-1 | TRBD1 | . | CSASGQGAKRDTQYF | TGCAGTGCTAGTGGGCAGGGGGCGAAAAGGGATACGCAGTATTTT
TRBJ2-1 | TRBV24-1 | . | . | CATSGRAGVDPVYNEQFF | TGTGCCACCAGTGGTCGGGCAGGGGTAGATCCCGTGTACAATGAGCAGTTCTTC
TRBJ1-1 | TRBV4-3 | . | many | CASSPALNTEAFF | TGCGCCAGCAGCCCAGCCCTGAACACTGAAGCTTTCTTT
TRBJ1-1 | TRBV12-3/TRBV12-4 | . | . | CASSLSGAVTEAFF | TGTGCCAGCAGTTTGTCTGGGGCGGTAACTGAAGCTTTCTTT
TRBJ2-2 | TRBV7-3 | TRBD1 | many | CASSLVGQGASGELFF | TGTGCCAGCAGCTTAGTGGGACAGGGGGCCTCCGGGGAGCTGTTTTTT
TRBJ1-2 | TRBV7-2 | TRBD1 | . | CASSMTGAYGYTF | TGTGCCAGCAGCATGACAGGGGCCTATGGCTACACCTTC
TRBJ1-3 | TRBV27 | . | many | CASSPRGHMSSGNTIYF | TGTGCCAGCAGTCCGCGGGGACATATGAGCTCTGGAAACACCATATATTTT
TRBJ1-2 | TRBV2 | . | few | CASNEDLGYGYTF | TGTGCCAGCAATGAGGACTTGGGGTATGGCTACACCTTC
TRBJ2-6 | TRBV4-3 | . | many | CASSQDTSSGANVLTF | TGCGCCAGCAGCCAAGATACTAGCTCTGGGGCCAACGTCCTGACTTTC
TRBJ2-2 | TRBV3-1 | TRBD2 | . | CASSQLQRYGLAGANTGELFF | TGTGCCAGCAGCCAACTCCAAAGATATGGACTAGCGGGGGCTAACACCGGGGAGCTGTTTTTT
TRBJ1-1 | TRBV6-1 | . | . | CASSDYREAFF | TGTGCCAGCAGTGATTACAGAGAAGCTTTCTTT
TRBJ2-7 | TRBV7-2 | . | many | CASSFGGMESYEQYF | TGTGCCAGCAGCTTCGGCGGGATGGAGTCCTACGAGCAGTACTTC
TRBJ1-3 | TRBV4-1 | . | many | CASSQDWQPTGNTIYF | TGCGCCAGCAGCCAAGATTGGCAGCCCACTGGAAACACCATATATTTT
TRBJ2-5 | TRBV25-1 | . | . | CASSDCIRRERETQYF | TGTGCCAGCAGTGATTGTATCCGCAGGGAACGAGAGACCCAGTACTTC
TRBJ1-1 | TRBV7-6 | TRBD1 | many | CASSPDRDRAPFF | TGTGCCAGCAGCCCGGACCGGGACAGGGCTCCTTTCTTT
TRBJ2-7 | TRBV29-1 | . | . | CSVAPVGEQYF | TGCAGCGTAGCCCCCGTCGGCGAGCAGTACTTC
TRBJ2-1 | TRBV3-2 | . | . | CASSQDSNEQFF | TGTGCCAGCAGCCAAGACAGTAATGAGCAGTTCTTC
TRBJ2-3 | TRBV7-9 | . | . | CASSLVGAKAQYF | TGTGCCAGCAGCTTAGTAGGTGCTAAAGCGCAGTATTTT
TRBJ2-2 | TRBV7-5 | . | . | CISVPEAPERLLLVGFTGELFF | .
TRBJ1-2 | TRBV6-2/TRBV6-3 | . | few | CASSYGGAQSNYGYTF | TGTGCCAGCAGTTACGGCGGTGCACAGTCTAACTATGGCTACACCTTC
TRBJ2-5 | TRBV14 | . | . | CASSQIVGSFEETQYF | TGTGCCAGCAGCCAAATAGTGGGCTCTTTCGAAGAGACCCAGTACTTC
TRBJ1-1 | TRBV2 | . | many | CASSPLGGENTEAFF | TGTGCCAGCAGCCCCCTGGGGGGGGAGAACACTGAAGCTTTCTTT
TRBJ2-1 | TRBV29-1 | . | few | CSGSGRGNEQFF | TGCAGCGGCTCCGGACGGGGCAATGAGCAGTTCTTC
TRBJ2-5 | TRBV5-5 | . | . | CASSEGRETQYF | TGTGCCAGCAGCGAGGGCCGAGAGACCCAGTACTTC
TRBJ1-1 | TRBV6-6 | TRBD1 | few | CASSPGGVGTEAFF | TGTGCCAGCTCTCCAGGGGGCGTAGGGACTGAAGCTTTCTTT
TRBJ2-7 | TRBV6-2/TRBV6-3 | . | many | CASSSGRPRGEQYF | TGTGCCAGCAGTTCGGGACGACCTCGAGGGGAGCAGTACTTC
TRBJ2-3 | TRBV20-1 | TRBD2 | many | CSATLLLRLAGGLGDTQYF | TGCAGTGCTACACTTCTACTTCGACTAGCGGGAGGGCTTGGGGATACGCAGTATTTT
TRBJ1-2 | TRBV20-1 | TRBD1 | . | CSASAGTGDRGYTF | TGCAGTGCTAGTGCAGGGACAGGTGATCGTGGCTACACCTTC
TRBJ2-5 | TRBV2 | . | . | CASIEQRQETQYF | TGTGCCAGCATTGAACAGCGCCAAGAGACCCAGTACTTC
TRBJ2-5 | TRBV11-2 | . | few | CASSSSTGTTFQQTQYF | TGTGCCAGCAGCTCTTCGACCGGGACAACCTTTCAGCAGACCCAGTACTTC
TRBJ2-7 | TRBV12-3/TRBV12-4 | . | many | CASSLVWTTGPDPVDEQYF | TGTGCCAGCAGTTTAGTTTGGACAACCGGACCAGACCCGGTGGACGAGCAGTACTTC
TRBJ2-7 | TRBV20-1 | . | . | CSARLRRGDSYEQYF | TGCAGTGCTAGATTGAGGCGGGGCGACTCCTACGAGCAGTACTTC
TRBJ2-2 | TRBV7-2 | . | . | CASSSFTGELFF | TGTGCCAGCAGCTCCTTTACCGGGGAGCTGTTTTTT
TRBJ2-7 | TRBV11-2 | . | many | CASSLLGVYYEQYF | TGTGCCAGCAGCTTACTAGGAGTCTACTACGAGCAGTACTTC
TRBJ2-4 | TRBV3-1 | TRBD2 | . | CASSQPGGENIQYF | TGTGCCAGCAGCCAACCGGGAGGAGAAAACATTCAGTACTTC
TRBJ2-1 | TRBV12-3/TRBV12-4 | . | . | CASRPEERLNEQFF | TGTGCCAGCAGGCCGGAGGAACGCCTAAATGAGCAGTTCTTC
TRBJ1-1 | TRBV30 | . | . | CAWSVAGTEAFF | TGTGCCTGGAGTGTCGCAGGCACTGAAGCTTTCTTT
TRBJ1-1 | TRBV29-1 | TRBD1 | many | CSARSGTGNTEAFF | TGCAGCGCAAGATCCGGGACAGGGAACACTGAAGCTTTCTTT